This T cell receptor beta chain was observed in a study of blood T cell repertoires in COVID-19. The CDR3 is 19 residues long. Germline values: CDR1 ENHRY, CDR2 SYGVKD. The trim removed 3 bases at V and 7 bases at J, leaving 16 bases unmatched. Repertoires were generated with immunoSEQ multiplex PCR, while TCRdb's copy carries only in-frame clones and drops some. The sample consists of roughly 81,000 clones, around 82% of them appearing once. The receptor was isolated from a woman of 80 years or more with COVID-19, enrolled during active disease. The specimen sequenced was peripheral blood. V is TRBV10-3 and J is TRBJ1-6, with TRBD1 matching over 9 bases. The DNA for the CDR3 is TGTGCCATCAGTGATCCCTGGGGACAGGGAACGATTGGGAATTCACCCCTCCACTTT. It translates to CAISDPWGQGTIGNSPLHF.